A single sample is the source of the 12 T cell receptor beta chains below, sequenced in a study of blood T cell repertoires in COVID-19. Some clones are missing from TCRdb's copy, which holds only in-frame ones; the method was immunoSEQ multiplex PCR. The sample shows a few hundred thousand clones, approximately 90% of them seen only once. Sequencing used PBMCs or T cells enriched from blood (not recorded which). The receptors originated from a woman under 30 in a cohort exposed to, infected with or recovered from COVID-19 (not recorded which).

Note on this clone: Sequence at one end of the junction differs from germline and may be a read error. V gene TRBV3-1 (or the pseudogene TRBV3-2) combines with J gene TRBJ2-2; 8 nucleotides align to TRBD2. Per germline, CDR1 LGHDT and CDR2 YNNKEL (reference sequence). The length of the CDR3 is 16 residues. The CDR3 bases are TGTGCCAGCAGCCCCCAGCGGGGGAGTAACACCAGGGAGCTGTTTTTT. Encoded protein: CASSPQRGSNTRELFF.

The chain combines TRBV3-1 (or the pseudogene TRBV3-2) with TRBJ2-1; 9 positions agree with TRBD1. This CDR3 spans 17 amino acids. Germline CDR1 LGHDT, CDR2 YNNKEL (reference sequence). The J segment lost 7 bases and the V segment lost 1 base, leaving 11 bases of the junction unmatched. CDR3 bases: TGTGCCAGCAGCCAAGGATTGGTGGGACAGGGTGGAAATGAGCAGTTCTTC. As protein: CASSQGLVGQGGNEQFF.

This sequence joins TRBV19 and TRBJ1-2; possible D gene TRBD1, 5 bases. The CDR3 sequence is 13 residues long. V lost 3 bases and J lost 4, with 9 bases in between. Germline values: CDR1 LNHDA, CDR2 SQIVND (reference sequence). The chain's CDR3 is CASSIQGVYGYTF. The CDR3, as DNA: TGTGCCAGTAGTATCCAAGGGGTCTATGGCTACACCTTC. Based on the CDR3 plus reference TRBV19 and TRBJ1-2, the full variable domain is DGGITQSPKYLFRKEGQNVTLSCEQNLNHDAMYWYRQDPGQGLRLIYYSQIVNDFQKGDIAEGYSVSREKKESFPLTVTSAQKNPTAFYLCASSIQGVYGYTFGSGTRLTVV.

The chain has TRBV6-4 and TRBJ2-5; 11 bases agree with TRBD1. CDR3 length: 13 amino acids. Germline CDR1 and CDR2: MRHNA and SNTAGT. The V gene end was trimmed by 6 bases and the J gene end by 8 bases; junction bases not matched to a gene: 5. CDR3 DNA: TGTGCCAGCAGCCCGGGACAGGGGGACACCCAGTACTTC. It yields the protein CASSPGQGDTQYF.

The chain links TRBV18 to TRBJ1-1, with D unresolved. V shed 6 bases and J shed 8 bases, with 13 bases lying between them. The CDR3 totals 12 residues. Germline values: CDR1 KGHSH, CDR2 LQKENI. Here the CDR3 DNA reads TGTGCCAGCTCGCGGCGGCCCTTAGAAGCTTTCTTT. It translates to CASSRRPLEAFF.

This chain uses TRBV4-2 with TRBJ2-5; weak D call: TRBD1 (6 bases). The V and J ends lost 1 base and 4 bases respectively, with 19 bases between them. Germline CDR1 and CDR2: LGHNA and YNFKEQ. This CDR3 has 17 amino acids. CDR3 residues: CASSQALGTWDRETQYF. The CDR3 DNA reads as TGTGCCAGCAGCCAAGCCCTCGGGACATGGGATCGAGAGACCCAGTACTTC.

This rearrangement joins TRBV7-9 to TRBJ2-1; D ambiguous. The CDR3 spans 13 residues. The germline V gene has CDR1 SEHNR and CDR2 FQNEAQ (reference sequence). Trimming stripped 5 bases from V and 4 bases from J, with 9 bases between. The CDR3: CASSAALYNEQFF. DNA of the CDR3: TGTGCCAGCAGCGCCGCACTATACAATGAGCAGTTCTTC.

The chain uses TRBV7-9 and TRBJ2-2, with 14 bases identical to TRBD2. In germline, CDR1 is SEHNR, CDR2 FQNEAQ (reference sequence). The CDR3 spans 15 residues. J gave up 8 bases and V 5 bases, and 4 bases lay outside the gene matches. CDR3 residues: CASSGRTSGRGELFF. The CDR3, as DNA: TGTGCCAGCAGCGGACGGACTAGCGGGAGGGGGGAGCTGTTTTTT.

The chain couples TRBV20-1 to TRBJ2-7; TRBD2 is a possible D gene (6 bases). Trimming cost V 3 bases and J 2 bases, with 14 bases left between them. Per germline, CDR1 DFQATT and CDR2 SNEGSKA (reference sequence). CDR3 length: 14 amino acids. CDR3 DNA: TGCAGTGCTAGTGGCCCGGGACTTACCTACGAGCAGTACTTC. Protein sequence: CSASGPGLTYEQYF.

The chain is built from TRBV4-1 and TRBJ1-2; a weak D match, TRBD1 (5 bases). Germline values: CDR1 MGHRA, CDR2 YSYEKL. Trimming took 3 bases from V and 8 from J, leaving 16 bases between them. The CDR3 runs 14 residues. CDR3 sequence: CASSHRAGLGGYTF. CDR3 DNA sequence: TGCGCCAGCAGCCACAGGGCAGGGTTGGGCGGCTACACCTTC.

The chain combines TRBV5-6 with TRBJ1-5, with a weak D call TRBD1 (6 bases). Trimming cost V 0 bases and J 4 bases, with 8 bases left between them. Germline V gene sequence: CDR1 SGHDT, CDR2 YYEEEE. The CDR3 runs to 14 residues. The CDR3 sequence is CASSLGGPNQPQHF. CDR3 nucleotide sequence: TGTGCCAGCAGCTTGGGGGGGCCTAATCAGCCCCAGCATTTT.

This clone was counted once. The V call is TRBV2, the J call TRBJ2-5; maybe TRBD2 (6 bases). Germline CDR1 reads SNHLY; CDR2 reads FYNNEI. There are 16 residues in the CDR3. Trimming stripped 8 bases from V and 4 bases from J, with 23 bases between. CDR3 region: CASCRQRACEGETQYF. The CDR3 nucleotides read TGTGCCAGCTGTCGCCAGCGGGCTTGCGAGGGAGAGACCCAGTACTTC.